This T cell receptor beta chain was retrieved from a study of shared clonotypes between healthy human individuals. Study-level information: Participating donors consisted of a couple of women and a few men aged 18 to 49.

Investigators divided CD4+ cells into CD45RA+ naive and CD45RA-negative memory subsets. Trimming took off 5 bases at V and 1 base at J, with 9 bases between the two ends. The CDR3 is made up of 14 amino acids. In germline, CDR1 is SEHNR, CDR2 FQNEAQ (reference sequence). Deep was the level used in running the assay. The table came from immunoSEQ multiplex PCR; TCRdb's copy has only in-frame clones and leaves some out. Among about 680,000 clones listed, roughly 70% were seen once. This sequence joins TRBV7-9 and TRBJ1-3; D is possibly TRBD1 (5 bases). Sequenced material: memory CD4+ T cells sorted from blood. As for subset: CD45RA-negative fraction. This clonotype was obtained from a woman in her 30s in good health. The CDR3 loop reads CASSHRFSGNTIYF. Here the CDR3 DNA reads TGTGCCAGCAGCCACAGGTTTTCTGGAAACACCATATATTTT.